This T cell receptor beta chain was profiled in a study of cytomegalovirus exposure and HLA in healthy donors. Study information: Genotyping showed approximately 81% of hundreds of donors falling in the Caucasian-associated ancestry cluster. Study-wide findings and caveats: There were some V segments, including TRBV6-2 and TRBV6-3, excluded as indistinguishable.

The PCR had 60 Vbeta and 13 Jbeta primers. Profiling relied on immunoSEQ multiplex PCR, and the TCRdb table lists in-frame clones only, not all of them. The table lists 100,000 or so clones, roughly 70% of them singletons. This clone was counted between two and nine times. Its antigen is still unknown. The germline V gene encodes CDR1 MNHEY and CDR2 SVGAGI. The CDR3 consists of 12 residues. The chain links TRBV6-5 to TRBJ2-5; D gene uncertain. The closer fit of TRBJ2-7 to the DNA end suggests the J call may be wrong. The sequence was obtained from a man in his fifties or sixties in good health and CMV-seronegative. Sequenced input: PBMCs. CDR3 sequence: CASSSRSYEQYF. The DNA for the CDR3 is TGTGCCAGCAGCTCGCGGTCCTACGAGCAGTACTTC.